The clone carrying this TCR beta chain was seen at least ten times. Individual cDNA molecules carried attached unique molecular identifiers. TCRdb recomputed calls from the 5' RACE reads with MiXCR, one row per CDR3 protein. The repertoire holds approximately 71,000 distinct CDR3 sequences, around 12% seen once, with roughly 2.5% in the top ten. The sample originates from a study of early T cells in non-severe SARS-CoV-2 infection. Germline CDR1 is SGHDT and CDR2 is YYEEEE. The V and J ends lost 0 bases and 3 bases respectively, with 9 bases between them. The CDR3 spans 14 residues. The sequence derives from an adult who was a healthcare worker with PCR-confirmed SARS-CoV-2 infection or an uninfected control (not recorded which). The chain employs TRBV5-6 and TRBJ1-1; D unresolved. The material was whole blood, obtained at baseline. The CDR3, as DNA: TGTGCCAGCAGCTTGGGGTTTATGGACACTGAAGCTTTCTTT. This codes for CASSLGFMDTEAFF.